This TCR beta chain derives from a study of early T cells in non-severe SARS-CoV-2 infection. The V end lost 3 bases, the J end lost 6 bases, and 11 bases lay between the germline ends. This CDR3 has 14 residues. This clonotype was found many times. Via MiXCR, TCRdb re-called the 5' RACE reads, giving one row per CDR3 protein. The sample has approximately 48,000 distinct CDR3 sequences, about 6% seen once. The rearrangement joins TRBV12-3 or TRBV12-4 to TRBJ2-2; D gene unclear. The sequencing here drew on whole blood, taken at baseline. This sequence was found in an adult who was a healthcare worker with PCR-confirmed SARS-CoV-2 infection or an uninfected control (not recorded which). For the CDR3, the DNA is TGTGCCAGCAGTTTGACCGAAACCGCCGGGGAGCTGTTTTTT. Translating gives CASSLTETAGELFF.